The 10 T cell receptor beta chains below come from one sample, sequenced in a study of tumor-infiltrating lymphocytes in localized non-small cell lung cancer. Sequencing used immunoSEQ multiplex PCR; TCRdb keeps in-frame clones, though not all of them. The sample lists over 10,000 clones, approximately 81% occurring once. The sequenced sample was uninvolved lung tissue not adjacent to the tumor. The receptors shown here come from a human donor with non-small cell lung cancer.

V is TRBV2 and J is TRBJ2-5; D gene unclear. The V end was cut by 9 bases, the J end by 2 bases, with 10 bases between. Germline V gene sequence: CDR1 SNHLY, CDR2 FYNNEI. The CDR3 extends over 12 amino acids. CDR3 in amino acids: CASGWAQETQYF. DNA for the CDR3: TGTGCCAGTGGGTGGGCACAAGAGACCCAGTACTTC.

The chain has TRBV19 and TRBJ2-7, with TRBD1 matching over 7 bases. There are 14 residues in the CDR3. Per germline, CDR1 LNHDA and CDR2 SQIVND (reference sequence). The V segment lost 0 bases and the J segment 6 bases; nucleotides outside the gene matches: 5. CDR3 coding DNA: TGTGCCAGTAGTATAGAAACAGGGGACGGCGAGCAGTACTTC. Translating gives CASSIETGDGEQYF.

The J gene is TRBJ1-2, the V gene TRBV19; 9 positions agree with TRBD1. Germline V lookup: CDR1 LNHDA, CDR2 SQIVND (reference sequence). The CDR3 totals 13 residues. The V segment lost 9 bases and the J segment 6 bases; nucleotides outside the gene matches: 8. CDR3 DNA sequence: TGTGCCAGCGAGGGACAGGGCCTTCATGGCTACACCTTC. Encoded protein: CASEGQGLHGYTF.

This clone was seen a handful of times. As DNA, the CDR3 is TGTGCCAGCAGTCCTTATCAGGGCATGAACACTGAAGCTTTCTTT. It yields the protein CASSPYQGMNTEAFF. This chain joins TRBV2 and TRBJ1-1; tentatively, D is TRBD1 (5 bases). The germline V gene encodes CDR1 SNHLY and CDR2 FYNNEI. The length of the CDR3 is 15 residues. The V end lost 5 bases, the J end lost 0 bases, and 13 bases lay between the germline ends.

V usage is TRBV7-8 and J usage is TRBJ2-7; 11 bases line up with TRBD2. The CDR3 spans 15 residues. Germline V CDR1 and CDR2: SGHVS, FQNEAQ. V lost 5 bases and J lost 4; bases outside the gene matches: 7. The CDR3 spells CASSRRLAGKYEQYF. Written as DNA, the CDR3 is TGTGCCAGCAGCCGTCGACTAGCGGGAAAGTACGAGCAGTACTTC.

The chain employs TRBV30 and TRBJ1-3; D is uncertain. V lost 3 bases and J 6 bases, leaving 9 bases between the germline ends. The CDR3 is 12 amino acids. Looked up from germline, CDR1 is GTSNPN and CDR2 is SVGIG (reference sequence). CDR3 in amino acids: CAWRGDINTIYF. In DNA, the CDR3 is TGTGCCTGGAGGGGAGACATAAACACCATATATTTT.

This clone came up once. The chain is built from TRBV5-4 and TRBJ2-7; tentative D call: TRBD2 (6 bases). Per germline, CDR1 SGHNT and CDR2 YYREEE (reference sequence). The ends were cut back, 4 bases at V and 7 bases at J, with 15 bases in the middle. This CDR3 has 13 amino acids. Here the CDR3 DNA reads TGTGCCAGCAGCATTAGCGGTTCTGGGGAGCAGTACTTC. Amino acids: CASSISGSGEQYF. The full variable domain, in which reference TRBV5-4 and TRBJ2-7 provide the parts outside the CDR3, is ETGVTQSPTHLIKTRGQQVTLRCSSQSGHNTVSWYQQALGQGPQFIFQYYREEENGRGNFPPRFSGLQFPNYSSELNVNALELDDSALYLCASSISGSGEQYFGPGTRLTVT.

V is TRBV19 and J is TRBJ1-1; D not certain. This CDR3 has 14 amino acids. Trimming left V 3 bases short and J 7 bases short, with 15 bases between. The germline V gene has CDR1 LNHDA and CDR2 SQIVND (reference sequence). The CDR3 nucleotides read TGTGCCAGTAGTATGAGTCCCTTCACTGGTGAAGCTTTCTTT. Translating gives CASSMSPFTGEAFF. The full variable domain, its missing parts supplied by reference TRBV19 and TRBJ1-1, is DGGITQSPKYLFRKEGQNVTLSCEQNLNHDAMYWYRQDPGQGLRLIYYSQIVNDFQKGDIAEGYSVSREKKESFPLTVTSAQKNPTAFYLCASSMSPFTGEAFFGQGTRLTVV.

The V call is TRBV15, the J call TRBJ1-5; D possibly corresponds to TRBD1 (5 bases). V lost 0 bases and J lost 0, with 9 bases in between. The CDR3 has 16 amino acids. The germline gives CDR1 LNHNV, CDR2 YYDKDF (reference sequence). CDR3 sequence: CATSRDRGFSNQPQHF. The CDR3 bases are TGTGCCACCAGCAGAGATAGGGGATTTAGCAATCAGCCCCAGCATTTT.

CDR3 sequence: CASSLQAGGSNEQFF. The CDR3 bases are TGCGCCAGCAGCTTACAGGCGGGGGGGTCCAATGAGCAGTTCTTC. The gene calls are TRBV5-1 and TRBJ2-1, with 9 bases identical to TRBD2. The junction had 6 bases not matched to a gene; V was cut back by 2 bases and J by 6 bases. The CDR3 extends over 15 amino acids. CDR1 SGHRS and CDR2 YFSETQ come from the germline V gene.